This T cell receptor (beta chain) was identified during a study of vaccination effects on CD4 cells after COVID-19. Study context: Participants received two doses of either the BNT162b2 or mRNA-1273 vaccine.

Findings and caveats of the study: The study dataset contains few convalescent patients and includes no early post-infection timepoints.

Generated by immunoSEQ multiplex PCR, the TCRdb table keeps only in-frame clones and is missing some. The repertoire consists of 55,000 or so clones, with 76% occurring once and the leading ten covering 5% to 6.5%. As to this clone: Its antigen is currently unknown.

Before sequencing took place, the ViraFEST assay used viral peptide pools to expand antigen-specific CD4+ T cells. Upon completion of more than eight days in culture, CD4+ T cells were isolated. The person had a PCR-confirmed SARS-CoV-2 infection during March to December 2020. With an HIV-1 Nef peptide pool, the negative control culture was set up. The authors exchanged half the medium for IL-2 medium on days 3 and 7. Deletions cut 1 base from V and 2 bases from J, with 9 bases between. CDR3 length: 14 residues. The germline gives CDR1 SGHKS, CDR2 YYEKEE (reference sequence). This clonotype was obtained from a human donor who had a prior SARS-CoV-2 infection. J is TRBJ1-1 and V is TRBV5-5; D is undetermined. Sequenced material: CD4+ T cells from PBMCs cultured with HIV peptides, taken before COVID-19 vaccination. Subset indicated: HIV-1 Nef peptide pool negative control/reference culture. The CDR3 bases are TGTGCCAGCAGCTTGCTAAGGGTAAACACTGAAGCTTTCTTT. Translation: CASSLLRVNTEAFF.